Sequencing of this TCR beta chain was carried out in a study of T-cell memory formation after mild COVID-19. Study-wide context: TCR clusters were mostly confined to one donor each. Study-wide points: Memory cells collected pre-infection included some clones that later responded, suggesting cross-reactive memory joined. Clones contracting over day 15 to 85 were CD4/CD8 balanced, with later expanders leaning CD4+.

This clonotype was seen many times. Its specificity is unknown. Sample barcodes and UMIs were carried by the TCR alpha and TCR beta cDNA libraries that 5'RACE generated with constant-segment primers. One entry per CDR3 protein, called by TCRdb with MiXCR from the 5' RACE reads. Of under 450,000 distinct CDR3 sequences detected, under 25% appear once; the ten largest clones hold roughly 23%. Germline CDR1 is MNHEY and CDR2 is SMNVEV (reference sequence). V shed 8 bases, J shed 6 bases, and the junction held 18 bases outside the gene matches. The CDR3 is made up of 18 amino acids. This clonotype originated in a man aged 18 to 35 who had mild COVID-19 (a few samples of this study predate the infection). Cell type and time point are not known. This chain joins TRBV27 and TRBJ2-1, with TRBD2 matching 11 bases. Sequencing was performed on PBMCs or a T cell subset sorted from them (not recorded which). DNA for the CDR3: TGTGCCAGCTCTGCCTTTCTTAGCGGGGGGGCCCAGGGCAATGAGCAGTTCTTC. Protein product: CASSAFLSGGAQGNEQFF.